This TCR beta chain was obtained from a study of cytomegalovirus exposure and HLA in healthy donors (dated 2017 in TCRdb). Context from the whole study: In an earlier analysis of fewer than 750 of the donors, roughly 300 Gb of sequence data and some 100 million unique TCR beta sequences from about 179 million T cells were reported. Roughly 300 gigabases of sequencing data and approximately 92 million unique TCR sequences made up an early release that covered approximately 650 HLA-typed donors. Of the approximately 400 genotyped donors, over 65% fell in the genetic ancestry cluster associated with self-reported Caucasian donors. The study aimed to test whether signatures of past pathogen exposure could be identified by cataloging public T cell receptors. Using immunosequencing, the study profiled T cell repertoires from about 650 subjects and related those repertoires to cytomegalovirus serostatus. Along with the roughly 700-subject first cohort, a separate validation cohort of over 90 different subjects was used. High-throughput TCR immunosequencing, statistical association of individual TCRs with disease status, and machine learning were combined to predict cytomegalovirus infection status. A later analysis re-examined previously published TCR beta repertoires from just over 650 donors and added high-resolution HLA genotyping to investigate patterns of TCR occurrence. The later analysis used no new phenotypic data to find candidate immune exposures, relying instead on TCR beta sequences and their occurrence across donors. An earlier analysis of around 540 of the donors applied high-throughput TCR beta sequencing to assess whether each TCR beta V gene segment acted as functional or pseudogenic. Donor age, sex, ethnicity and CMV serostatus were compiled alongside the repertoire data. A later genetic analysis took genome-wide SNP genotypes for about three fifths of the 666 donors and used that subset as a discovery cohort. Every discovery cohort repertoire had been produced on one sequencing platform. HLA typing included class I and class II loci at four-digit resolution. Typing coverage differed by locus: A, B, C, DRB1 and DQB1 were typed in roughly 620-640 donors, DQA1 in about 560, DPA1 in 600 to 610, and DPB1 in just under 480. Roughly five DR-DQ haplotypes were handled as single units for association and clustering because linkage in the cohort was strong. On average, 235,054 unique TCR beta nucleotide sequences were sequenced per donor among 398 genotyped donors of the cohort, with roughly 18% of those sequences being non-productive.

In total, just over 650 healthy bone marrow donors made up the cohort. At the time of sampling, all cohort members were nominally healthy, though unrecorded immune exposures were likely present. The donor tested CMV seropositive and was one of the 289 seropositive cohort members. A peripheral blood sample was collected from each donor, and TCR beta sequencing was performed on peripheral blood mononuclear cells. The Qiagen DNeasy Blood Extraction Kit was used to extract genomic DNA from the blood cell samples. The full study reports these points: Presence/absence analyses assumed roughly uniform sequencing depth across donors, an assumption that may not hold. A total of 164 TCR beta chains were listed by the study as associated with cytomegalovirus. In vitro tests confirmed that three of the cytomegalovirus-associated TCR beta chains recognize cytomegalovirus antigens. At a false discovery rate of 0.05, a later analysis linked 15,000 to 20,000 TCR beta sequences to specific HLA alleles. Because counts were too low, more than 15 rarely observed V segments, including chromosome 9 orphons, were excluded from the earlier analysis of 500 to 700 of the donors. A cluster of highly shared sequence variants was judged likely to represent a technical artifact of the sequencing pipeline. According to a later analysis, parvovirus B19, influenza, CMV and Epstein-Barr virus appeared linked to several top co-occurrence clusters. According to the authors, the approach could potentially be generalized to other disease states and immunological phenotypes. When HLA alleles, especially DR and DQ, strongly co-occurred, TCR associations were difficult to assign to individual alleles. The 87-base-pair reads could not distinguish some IMGT-functional V segments, including TRBV6-2 and TRBV6-3, so those segments were excluded. The classifier was reported to diagnose cytomegalovirus status with high specificity and sensitivity in both the original cohort and the validation cohort. A further reported finding was that TCR beta sequences accurately predicted the HLA-A and HLA-B alleles for most subjects in the first cohort. A later analysis found that HLA-associated TCR beta chains were more clonally expanded and had lower generation probabilities than equally common non-associated chains. CMV serostatus was the only immune exposure information available for the cohort. In an earlier analysis of 587 of the donors, most TCR beta V segments were observed in productive rearrangements about 87% or about 30% of the time, broadly matching IMGT annotations. Most TCR sequences were observed very rarely across donors, whereas some public TCRs were present in many individuals. Most CMV-associated TCR beta chains appeared to be HLA-restricted in a later analysis, and the HLA associations seemed to be driven largely by CMV exposure. A later genetic analysis reported fewer N-insertions in productive TCRs among donors in an Asian-associated ancestry cluster than the roughly 620-donor mean. Only TCR beta chains were sequenced in this cohort, and the absence of alpha or paired-chain data limited detectable features. According to a later analysis, TCR association rates differed among HLA loci, with DRB1 alleles showing the most associated TCRs and HLA-C alleles showing the fewest. Correlated functional status among segregating V segments might be attributable to linkage disequilibrium, but an unknown experimental factor could not be ruled out. Because HLA typing was missing for some donors at each locus, association tests included only the typed subset. A later genetic analysis associated a missense DCLRE1C variant with V-gene and J-gene trimming of TCR beta chains, and an independent cohort replicated the association.

As to this clone: Its antigen specificity is not known.

The library was produced with the immunoSEQ multiplex PCR assay. For the multiplex PCR, a mixture combining 60 forward primers for TCR Vbeta segments and 13 reverse primers for TCR Jbeta segments was used. A multiplex PCR assay on genomic DNA amplified the CDR3 region of rearranged TCR beta genes. The amplified TCR beta libraries were sequenced on the Illumina HiSeq System as 87-base-pair reads. The study's own analysis went as follows. A later analysis tallied 70 million to 100 million unique TCR beta chains across the approximately 670 repertoires, and roughly 11 million of those chains were shared by two or more donors. Raw reads were error-corrected and collapsed into unique sequences by a nearest-neighbor algorithm in which closely related sequences were merged to remove PCR and sequencing errors. V, D and J gene segments were assigned by aligning CDR3 sequences to IMGT reference sequences. Each retained sequence needed at least a six-nucleotide match to both a V gene segment and a J gene segment. Rearrangements were classified as productive when the CDR3 lacked stop codons and remained in frame with V and J, and all other rearrangements were classified as non-productive. CDR3 was defined according to IMGT convention as the region running from the second conserved V-encoded cysteine to the conserved J-encoded phenylalanine. In an earlier analysis of roughly 580 of the donors, sequences lacking an unambiguous match to a single V gene segment were excluded. In an earlier analysis of a few hundred of the donors, V segments were called functional above 56.7% productive rearrangements and were called segregating when the between-donor standard deviation exceeded 5%. A statistical classification framework was developed to diagnose cytomegalovirus status using the catalog of TCR beta chain sequences. V and J gene assignment, in a later analysis, came from comparing TCR nucleotide sequences with IMGT/GENE-DB human TR gene sequences. The TCRdist pipeline was used in a later analysis to assign CDR3 sequences and most-parsimonious VDJ recombination scenarios. A later analysis defined each TCR beta chain by its CDR3 amino acid sequence plus V-gene family, and excluded reads lacking a unique V-gene family. As a way to deal with suspected cross-contamination and a sequencing artifact, a later analysis dropped roughly 620 nucleotide sequences that were highly shared and had low generation probability. For each public chain, a later analysis derived a clonal expansion index from normalized ranks of inferred template counts within each repertoire. Generation probabilities in a later analysis came from a VDJ recombination model fitted to out-of-frame rearrangements, and those results were checked against IGoR. In a later analysis, TCR-TCR, TCR-HLA and TCR-CMV co-occurrence was scored with hypergeometric tests, and a repertoire-size bias correction was applied to TCR pairs. In a later analysis, false discovery rates were estimated by permuting HLA or CMV assignments 20 times. A later analysis grouped co-occurring TCRs with DBSCAN, adding TCRdist sequence similarity when clustering within HLA-allele-positive subsets. Co-occurrence clustering excluded repertoires with fewer than 30,000 or more than 120,000 public chains, plus five with anomalous nucleotide sharing. The immuneACCESS repertoire file appears here via TCRdb, limited to in-frame rearrangements. These files lack a portion of the clones; in checked studies, under half of the deficit traces to unresolved V genes, and the cause of the others is not known. For V, J and clone size, that table is used; D and trimming come from the DNA. The data table for this sample lists tens of thousands of clones. 9.5% to 15% of the sample rests with the top ten.

The CDR3 contains 16 residues, cysteine and phenylalanine counted. The read is trimmed to its CDR3 DNA, 48 bases read in frame from base 1. From a lookup of the germline V gene, CDR1 and CDR2 are SGHRS and YFSETQ. V loses 0 bases at its end and J loses 3 bases; junction bases beyond the gene matches: 3. The specimen was PBMCs. The V gene is TRBV5-1 and the J gene is TRBJ2-1, with 10 middle bases fitting TRBD2. This TCR derives from a woman in her thirties in good health and CMV-seropositive. CDR3 reads: CASSLGGLAIYNEQFF. The DNA sequence is TGCGCCAGCAGCTTGGGGGGACTAGCGATCTACAATGAGCAGTTCTTC. Extended through the reference TRBV5-1 and TRBJ2-1 proteins, this CDR3 yields the full variable domain: KAGVTQTPRYLIKTRGQQVTLSCSPISGHRSVSWYQQTPGQGLQFLFEYFSETQRNKGNFPGRFSGRQFSNSRSEMNVSTLELGDSALYLCASSLGGLAIYNEQFFGPGTRLTVL.